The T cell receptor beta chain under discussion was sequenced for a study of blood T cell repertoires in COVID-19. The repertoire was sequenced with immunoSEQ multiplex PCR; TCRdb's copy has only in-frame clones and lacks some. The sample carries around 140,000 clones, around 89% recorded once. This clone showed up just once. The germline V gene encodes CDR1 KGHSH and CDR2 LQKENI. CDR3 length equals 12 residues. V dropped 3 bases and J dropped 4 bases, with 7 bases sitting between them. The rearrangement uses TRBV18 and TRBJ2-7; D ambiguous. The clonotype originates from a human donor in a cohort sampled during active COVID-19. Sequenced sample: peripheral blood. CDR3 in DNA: TGTGCCAGCTCACCTGGGCGATACGAGCAGTACTTC. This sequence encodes CASSPGRYEQYF.